This TCR beta chain originates from a study of CD8 T cells in ankylosing spondylitis. General study results and limits: Disease-linked clones reportedly concentrated significantly in matched ankylosing spondylitis synovial fluid. Earlier literature documents some of the motif variants in reactive arthritis synovial fluid and blood. Characteristic, it appeared, of ankylosing spondylitis blood was a TCR beta motif of roughly eight highly homologous variants.

This clonotype occurred many times. Its antigen is not identified. Making the TCR beta libraries involved quantitative 5'-RACE with molecular barcodes. Using its own MiXCR run on the 5' RACE reads, TCRdb lists one record per CDR3 protein. The sample lists approximately 140,000 distinct CDR3 sequences; 15% to 20% were seen once. The sequencing sample was made of blood, either unsorted or a sorted T cell fraction (not recorded which). The clonotype comes from a male donor with ankylosing spondylitis.

This CDR3 reads CASTMTSGSDEQFF. The CDR3 DNA sequence: TGTGCCAGCACCATGACTAGCGGGAGTGATGAGCAGTTCTTC. V usage is TRBV12-3 or TRBV12-4 and J usage is TRBJ2-1; 12 bases fit TRBD2. Losses at the gene ends were 7 bases for V and 8 bases for J; bases not matched to a gene: 6. The CDR3 sequence is 14 residues long.